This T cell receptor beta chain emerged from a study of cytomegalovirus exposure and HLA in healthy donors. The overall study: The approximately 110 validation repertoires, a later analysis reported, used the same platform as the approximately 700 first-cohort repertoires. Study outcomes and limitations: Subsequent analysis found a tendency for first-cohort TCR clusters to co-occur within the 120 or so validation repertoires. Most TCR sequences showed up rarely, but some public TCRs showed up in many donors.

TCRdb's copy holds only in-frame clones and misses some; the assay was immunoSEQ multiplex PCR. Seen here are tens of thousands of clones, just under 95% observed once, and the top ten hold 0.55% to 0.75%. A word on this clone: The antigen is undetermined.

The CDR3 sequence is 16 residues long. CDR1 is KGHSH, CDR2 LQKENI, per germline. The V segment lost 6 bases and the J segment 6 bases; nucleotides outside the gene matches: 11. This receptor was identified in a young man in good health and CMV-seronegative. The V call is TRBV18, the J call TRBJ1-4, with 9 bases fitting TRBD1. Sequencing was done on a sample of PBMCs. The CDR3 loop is CASSLNSGTGHEKLFF. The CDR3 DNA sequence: TGTGCCAGCTCCCTCAACTCCGGGACAGGGCATGAAAAACTGTTTTTT. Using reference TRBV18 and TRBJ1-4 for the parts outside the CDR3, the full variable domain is NAGVMQNPRHLVRRRGQEARLRCSPMKGHSHVYWYRQLPEEGLKFMVYLQKENIIDESGMPKERFSAEFPKEGPSILRIQQVVRGDSAAYFCASSLNSGTGHEKLFFGSGTQLSVL.